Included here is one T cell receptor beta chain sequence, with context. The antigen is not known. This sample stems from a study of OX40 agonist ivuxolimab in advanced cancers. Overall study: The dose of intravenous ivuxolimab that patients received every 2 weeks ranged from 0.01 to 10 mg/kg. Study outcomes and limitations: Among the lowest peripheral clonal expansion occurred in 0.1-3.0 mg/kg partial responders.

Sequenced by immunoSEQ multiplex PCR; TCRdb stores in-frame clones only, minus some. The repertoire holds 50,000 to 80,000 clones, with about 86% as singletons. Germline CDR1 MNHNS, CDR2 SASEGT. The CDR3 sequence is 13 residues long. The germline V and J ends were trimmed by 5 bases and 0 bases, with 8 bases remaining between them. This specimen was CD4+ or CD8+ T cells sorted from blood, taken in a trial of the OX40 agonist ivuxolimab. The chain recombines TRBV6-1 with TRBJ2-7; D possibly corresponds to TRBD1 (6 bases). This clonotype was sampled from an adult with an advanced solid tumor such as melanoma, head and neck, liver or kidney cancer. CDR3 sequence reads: CASSTGPSYEQYF. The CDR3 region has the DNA TGTGCCAGCAGTACAGGGCCCTCCTACGAGCAGTACTTC.